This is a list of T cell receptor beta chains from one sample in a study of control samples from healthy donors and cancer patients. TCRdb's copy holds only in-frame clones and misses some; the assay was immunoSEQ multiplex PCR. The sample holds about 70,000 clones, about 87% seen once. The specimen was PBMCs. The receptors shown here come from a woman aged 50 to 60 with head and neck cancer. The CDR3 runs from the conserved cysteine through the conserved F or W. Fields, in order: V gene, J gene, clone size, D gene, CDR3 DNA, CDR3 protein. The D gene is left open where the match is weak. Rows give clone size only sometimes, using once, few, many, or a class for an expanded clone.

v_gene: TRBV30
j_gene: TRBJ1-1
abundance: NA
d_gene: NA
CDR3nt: TGTGCCTGGAGTGTTCTAACTCCTAACACTGAAGCTTTCTTT
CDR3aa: CAWSVLTPNTEAFF

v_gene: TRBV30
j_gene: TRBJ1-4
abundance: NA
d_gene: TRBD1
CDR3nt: TGTGCCTGGTTGAGGGGACAGGGAGGTGAAAAACTGTTTTTT
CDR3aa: CAWLRGQGGEKLFF

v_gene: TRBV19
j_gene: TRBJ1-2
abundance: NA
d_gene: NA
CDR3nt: TGTGCCAGTCGACTATCGGTCGGGGGCTGGGGCTACACCTTC
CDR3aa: CASRLSVGGWGYTF

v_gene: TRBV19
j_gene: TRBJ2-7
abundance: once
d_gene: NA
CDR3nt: TGTGCCAGTAGTATAGCGGCCACCTACGAGCAGTACTTC
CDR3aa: CASSIAATYEQYF

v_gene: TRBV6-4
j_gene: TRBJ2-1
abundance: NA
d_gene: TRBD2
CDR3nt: TGTGCCAGCAGTGCCGGGACTAGCGGGGATGAGCAGTTCTTC
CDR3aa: CASSAGTSGDEQFF

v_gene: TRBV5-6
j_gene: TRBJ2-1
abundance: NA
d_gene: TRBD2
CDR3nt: TGTGCCAGCAGTCGCTCGGGGGACTATTACCAGGGTGAGCAGTTCTTC
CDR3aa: CASSRSGDYYQGEQFF

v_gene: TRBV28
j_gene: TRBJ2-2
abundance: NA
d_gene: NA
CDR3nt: TGTGCCAGCTTGGGGGGGGAGCTGTTTTTT
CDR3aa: CASLGGELFF

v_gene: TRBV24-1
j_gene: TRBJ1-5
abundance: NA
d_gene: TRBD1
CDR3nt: TGTGCCACCAGTGACCTGGGACAGGGGCTGAGCAATCAGCCCCAGCATTTT
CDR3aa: CATSDLGQGLSNQPQHF

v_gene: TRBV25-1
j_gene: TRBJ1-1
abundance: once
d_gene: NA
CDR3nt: TGTGCCAGCAGTGACTCATCCGGGACAAAGAACACTGAAGCTTTCTTT
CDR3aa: CASSDSSGTKNTEAFF

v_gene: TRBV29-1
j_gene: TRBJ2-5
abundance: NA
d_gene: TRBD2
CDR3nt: TGCAGCGTTGAGGAAATGGTAGCGGGGCTACAAGAGACCCAGTACTTC
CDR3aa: CSVEEMVAGLQETQYF

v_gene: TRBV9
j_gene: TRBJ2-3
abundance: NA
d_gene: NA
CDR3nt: TGTGCCAGCAGCGACCCCCCCAGGGGCCCTAGCACAGATACGCAGTATTTT
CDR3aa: CASSDPPRGPSTDTQYF

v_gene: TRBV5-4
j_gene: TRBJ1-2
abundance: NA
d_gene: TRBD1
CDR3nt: TGTGCCAGCAGCCCGGACAGGGGGCAAGGGGGCTACACCTTC
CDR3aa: CASSPDRGQGGYTF

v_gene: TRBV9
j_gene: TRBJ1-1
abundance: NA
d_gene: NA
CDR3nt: TGTGCCAGCAGCGCCGAGATAAACACTGAAGCTTTCTTT
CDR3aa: CASSAEINTEAFF

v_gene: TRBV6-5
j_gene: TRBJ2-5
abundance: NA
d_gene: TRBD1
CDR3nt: TGTGCCAGCAGCCTCAAGAACAGGGGGCGCGGGACCCAGTACTTC
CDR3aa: CASSLKNRGRGTQYF

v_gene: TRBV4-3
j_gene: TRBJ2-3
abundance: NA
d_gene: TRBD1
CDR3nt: TGCGCCAGCAGCCAAGAGAGGGGGGCTGGACAGGGAGGTTGGAATACGCAGTATTTT
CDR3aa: CASSQERGAGQGGWNTQYF

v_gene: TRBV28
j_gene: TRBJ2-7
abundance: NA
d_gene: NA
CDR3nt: TGTGCCAGCAGTTTTCAGGTTCCCTACGAGCAGTACTTC
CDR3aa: CASSFQVPYEQYF

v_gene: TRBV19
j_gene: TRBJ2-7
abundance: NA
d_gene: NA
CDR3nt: TGTGCCAGTAGTATGTTACTCAACCTTAAGTTCTACGAGCAGTACTTC
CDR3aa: CASSMLLNLKFYEQYF

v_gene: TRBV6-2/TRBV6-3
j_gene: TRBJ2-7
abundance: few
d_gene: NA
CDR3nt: TGTGCCAGCAGTTACGGCAGTACCTACGAGCAGTACTTC
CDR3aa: CASSYGSTYEQYF

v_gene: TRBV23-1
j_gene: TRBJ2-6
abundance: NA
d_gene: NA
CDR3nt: TGCGCCATCCCACACTTTCGCCATTGCTCTGGGGCCAACGTCCTGACTTTC
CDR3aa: CAIPHFRHCSGANVLTF

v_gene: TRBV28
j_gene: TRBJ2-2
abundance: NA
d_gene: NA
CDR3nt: TGTGCCAGCAGCTCCCTTCGCGGGGCCGAGGGGGAGCTGTTTTTT
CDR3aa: CASSSLRGAEGELFF

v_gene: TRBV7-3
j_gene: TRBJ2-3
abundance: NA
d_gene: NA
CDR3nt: TGTGCCAGCAGCCGAACTAGCACAGATACGCAGTATTTT
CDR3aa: CASSRTSTDTQYF

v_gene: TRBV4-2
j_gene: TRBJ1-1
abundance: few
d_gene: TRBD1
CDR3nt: TGTGCCAGCAGATTCCTCGGACAGGGAGCGAACACTGAAGCTTTCTTT
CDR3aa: CASRFLGQGANTEAFF

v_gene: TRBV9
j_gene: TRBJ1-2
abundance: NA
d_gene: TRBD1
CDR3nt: TGTGCCAGCAGCGTTCATATCAGCGGGACAGACTATGGCTACACCTTC
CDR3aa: CASSVHISGTDYGYTF

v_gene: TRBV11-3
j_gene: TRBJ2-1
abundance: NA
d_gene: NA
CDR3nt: TGTGCCAGCAGCCCCGGACAGACCGACAATGAGCAGTTCTTC
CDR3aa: CASSPGQTDNEQFF

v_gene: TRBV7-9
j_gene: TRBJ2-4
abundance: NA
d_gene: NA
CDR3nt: TGTGCCAGCAGTCCCCCCCCGCGACAGGTCTCAGCCAAAAACATTCAGTACTTC
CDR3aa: CASSPPPRQVSAKNIQYF

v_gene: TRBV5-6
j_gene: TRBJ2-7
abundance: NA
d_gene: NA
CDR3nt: TGTGCCAGCAGCCCCAACAGGGCGAACGAGCAGTACTTC
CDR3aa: CASSPNRANEQYF

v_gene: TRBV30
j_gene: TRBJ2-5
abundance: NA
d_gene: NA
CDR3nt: TGTGCCTGGAGTGTGCGAGGGGGAGAGACCCAGTACTTC
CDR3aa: CAWSVRGGETQYF

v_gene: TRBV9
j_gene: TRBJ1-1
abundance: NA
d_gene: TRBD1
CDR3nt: TGTGCCAGCAGCCCAAAGACAGGGATGCACACTGAAGCTTTCTTT
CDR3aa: CASSPKTGMHTEAFF

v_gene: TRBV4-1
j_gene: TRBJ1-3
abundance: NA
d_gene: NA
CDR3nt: TGCGCCAGCAGCCAAGTAGGGTTAGGAAACACCATATATTTT
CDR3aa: CASSQVGLGNTIYF

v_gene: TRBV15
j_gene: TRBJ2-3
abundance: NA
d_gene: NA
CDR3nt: TGTGCCACCAGCACCACACCCAGGGGAGCCACAGATACGCAGTATTTT
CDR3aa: CATSTTPRGATDTQYF

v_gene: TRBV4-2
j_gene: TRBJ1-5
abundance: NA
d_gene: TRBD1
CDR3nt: TGTGCCAGCAGCCCCGGACAGGGGGCTGGGCAGCCCCAGCATTTT
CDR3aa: CASSPGQGAGQPQHF

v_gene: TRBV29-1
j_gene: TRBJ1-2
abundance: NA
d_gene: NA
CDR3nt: TGCAGCGTTGAAGGGGCGAGCTATGGCTACACCTTC
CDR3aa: CSVEGASYGYTF

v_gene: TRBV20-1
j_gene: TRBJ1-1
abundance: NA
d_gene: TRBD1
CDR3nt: TGCAGTGCTACTGACAGGGGCACTGAAGCTTTCTTT
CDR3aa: CSATDRGTEAFF